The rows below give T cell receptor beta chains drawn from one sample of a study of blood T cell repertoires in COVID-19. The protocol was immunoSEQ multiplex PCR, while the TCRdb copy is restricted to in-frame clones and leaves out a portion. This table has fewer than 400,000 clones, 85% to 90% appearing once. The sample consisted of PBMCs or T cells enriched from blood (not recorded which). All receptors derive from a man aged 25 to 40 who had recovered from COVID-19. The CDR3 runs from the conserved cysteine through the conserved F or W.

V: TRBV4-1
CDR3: CASSHPGLLSAGGGTGELFF

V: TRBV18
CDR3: CASSPPTGSNYGYTF

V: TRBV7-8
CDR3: CASSRIAASTGNYGYTF

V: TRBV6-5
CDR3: CASHSTNTGELFF

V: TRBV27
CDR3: CASSLWGANEKLFF

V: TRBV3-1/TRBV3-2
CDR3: CASSQDLRQDLSGYTF

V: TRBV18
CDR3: CASLKDDYGYTF

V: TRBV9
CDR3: CASSVGGLAGGPIPNNEQFF

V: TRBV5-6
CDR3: CASTPLNQNIQYF

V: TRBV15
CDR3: CATSRSRRVTDTQYF

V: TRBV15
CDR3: CATSSPIGTRGGSTDTQYF

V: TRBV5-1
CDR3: CASSLGLVGSTDTQYF

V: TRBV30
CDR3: CACTGTGWNGYTF

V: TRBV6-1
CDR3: CASSEDGRYYEQYF

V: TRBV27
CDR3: CASSSGPFRYNEKLFF

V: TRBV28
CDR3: CASRAAANEKLFF

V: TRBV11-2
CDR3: CASSYLAGGPHEQYF

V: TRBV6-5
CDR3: CASSRSQGSSYEQYF

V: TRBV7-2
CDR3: CASSLTPGGGPPYEQYF

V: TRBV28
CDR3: CASSLGQGAGLFF

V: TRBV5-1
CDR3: CASSLEMTTSNTGELFF

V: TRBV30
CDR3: CAWSRENTGELFF

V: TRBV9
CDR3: CASSVGGRRAPNTEAFF

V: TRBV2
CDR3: CASSSRGYGYTF

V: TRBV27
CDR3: CASSFGGLYSEAFF

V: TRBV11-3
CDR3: CASSPRQAARVTGELFF

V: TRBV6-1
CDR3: CASSGRRDRGSDTQYF

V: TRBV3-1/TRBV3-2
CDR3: CASSQVRYGEQYF

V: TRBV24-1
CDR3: CATSGGEAGLAGGPVDTQYF

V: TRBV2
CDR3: CASSAGQVGGNTIYF

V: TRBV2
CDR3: CASSGGTGLNTEAFF

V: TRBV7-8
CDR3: CASSLAEGGGTGELFF

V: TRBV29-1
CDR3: CSVYGAGRAEAFF

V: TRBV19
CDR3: CASSIGQGGQPQHF

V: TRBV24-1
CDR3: CATSAGEGARGKETQYF

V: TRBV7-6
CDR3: CASSLESPYEQYF

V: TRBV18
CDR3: CASTPDRGQETQYF

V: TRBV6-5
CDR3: CASNSRTSYEQYF